This T cell receptor beta chain was found in a study of shared clonotypes between healthy human individuals. Notes on the study in general: The study found lower generation probabilities in non-shared clonotypes than in those shared by all four donors.

With regard to this clone: The antigen remains undetermined.

The assay was carried out at the deep level. Libraries were prepared by immunoSEQ multiplex PCR; TCRdb keeps only in-frame clonotypes and omits some of them. The sample yields more than 900,000 clones, approximately 78% seen once. The germline CDR1 and CDR2 sequences are LNHDA and SQIVND (reference sequence). This CDR3 has 14 amino acids. Trimming stripped 0 bases from V and 4 bases from J, with 8 bases between. The clonotype originates from a man aged 18-30 years in good health. Some clones in this sample may be carry-over from other donors' samples. The rearrangement joins TRBV19 to TRBJ2-3; D ambiguous. Sequencing was carried out using memory CD4+ T cells from PBMCs. Subset here: CD45RA-negative fraction. This chain's CDR3 is CASSIDGKADTQYF. The CDR3 DNA reads as TGTGCCAGTAGTATAGATGGAAAGGCAGATACGCAGTATTTT.